A single sample gave rise to the 6 T cell receptor beta chains below, sequenced in a study of tumor-infiltrating lymphocytes in primary liver carcinoma. Total RNA amounting to around 540 ng was the source from which TCR beta cDNA was made with a constant-region primer. Modified slightly, ARM-PCR produced TCR beta libraries over three nested multiplex PCR rounds. Rounds one and two of PCR, each of 10 cycles, were primed with TRBV1-TRBV30 forward primers and a C-beta reverse primer. Each CDR3 protein is one row after TCRdb ran MiXCR on the multiplex PCR reads. Found here are more than 70,000 distinct CDR3 sequences, 69% of them singletons; the top ten hold 26%. For each extraction, RNA and DNA were obtained together from 20-30 mg of unsorted bulk tissue. Sequencing was performed on tumor-adjacent normal liver tissue. These receptors were collected from a man in his forties with primary liver carcinoma and hepatitis B virus infection.

This chain uses TRBV4-2 with TRBJ1-1; D gene uncertain. The CDR3 runs to 14 residues. Germline V gene lookup returns CDR1 LGHNA and CDR2 YNFKEQ. V was trimmed by 6 bases and J by 2 bases, leaving 13 bases between them. The chain's CDR3 is CASRSGIINTEAFF. The DNA of the CDR3 is TGTGCCAGCAGGTCGGGAATCATCAACACTGAAGCTTTCTTT.

This clonotype occurred many times. The rearrangement uses TRBV6-2 or TRBV6-3 and TRBJ2-7; TRBD1 aligns across 9 bases. The junction had 9 bases not matched to a gene; V was cut back by 6 bases and J by 6 bases. CDR1 and CDR2 (germline): MNHEY, SVGEGT. The CDR3 spans 14 residues. The chain's CDR3 is CASSPTGGRIEQYF. CDR3 in DNA: TGTGCCAGCAGCCCGACAGGGGGTCGCATCGAGCAGTACTTC.

Points on this clonotype: This CDR3 fails to terminate in the conserved phenylalanine or tryptophan, so it likely reflects a read error. This chain links TRBV20-1 with TRBJ2-1; 9 bases line up with TRBD2. Germline V lookup: CDR1 DFQATT, CDR2 SNEGSKA (reference sequence). J was trimmed by 5 bases and V by 7 bases; bases with no gene match: 9. CDR3 length: 14 amino acids. Here the CDR3 reads CSVRGLAENNEQFL. The CDR3 DNA reads as TGCAGTGTCAGGGGACTAGCCGAGAACAATGAGCAGTTCCTC.

As to this clonotype: One end of the junction is discordant with germline, which a read error may explain. This chain connects TRBV11-2 to TRBJ2-7; D gene uncertain. The CDR3 contains 14 residues. CDR1 is SGHAT, CDR2 FQNNGV, per germline. CDR3 coding DNA: TGTGCCAGCAGCATAGATCGACAAGCATACGAGCAGTACTTC. Translating gives CASSIDRQAYEQYF.

Comments on this clonotype: At one end the junction does not follow the germline gene, possibly because of a read error. The chain links TRBV4-3 to TRBJ2-7; 7 bases line up with TRBD2. The CDR3 covers 15 residues. Germline-derived CDR1 and CDR2 are LGHNA and YSLEER. The CDR3 sequence is CANSQDLAEGHEQYF. CDR3 bases: TGCGCCAACAGCCAGGACCTAGCGGAAGGGCACGAGCAGTACTTC.

Regarding this clonotype: At one end, the junction sequence differs from germline, possibly due to a read error. The V and J genes are TRBV4-1 and TRBJ2-7; 7 positions match TRBD2. Germline loops: CDR1 MGHRA, CDR2 YSYEKL. The CDR3 extends over 16 amino acids. The CDR3 sequence: CASRLEGTNSSYEKYF. DNA of the CDR3: TGCGCCAGCAGGCTGGAGGGGACTAACAGCTCCTACGAGAAGTACTTC.